The 24 T cell receptor beta chains listed next were all sequenced from one sample in a study of CD8 T cells in ankylosing spondylitis. No antigens are known for them. Study findings and constraints: Blood of patients with ankylosing spondylitis appeared to be characterized by a TCR beta motif of eight or nine highly homologous variants.

Each CDR3 protein gets one entry after TCRdb re-called the 5' RACE reads with MiXCR. The profile covers under 850,000 distinct CDR3 sequences, with roughly 20% appearing a single time and 15% to 20% taken by the ten largest. The sample comprised blood, either unsorted or a sorted T cell fraction (not recorded which). The receptors shown here come from a male donor with ankylosing spondylitis.

In this sample, this clonotype turned up a few times. The chain employs TRBV6-1 and TRBJ1-3; TRBD1 aligns across 7 bases. V was clipped by 7 bases and J by 0 bases; unmatched bases: 9. Per germline, CDR1 MNHNS and CDR2 SASEGT. This CDR3 has 16 amino acids. CDR3 DNA: TGTGCCAGCACCTGGGAGGGGGCGGGCTCTGGAAACACCATATATTTT. It specifies CASTWEGAGSGNTIYF.

The rearrangement uses TRBV7-2 and TRBJ1-2; D ambiguous. Germline V gene data show CDR1 as SGHTA and CDR2 as FQGNSA. Trimming left V 5 bases short and J 4 bases short, with 14 bases between. CDR3 size: 14 residues. CDR3 sequence: CASSLMEGPYGYTF. In DNA form, the CDR3 reads TGTGCCAGCAGCCTCATGGAGGGTCCCTATGGCTACACCTTC.

The gene calls are TRBV4-2 and TRBJ2-5; 14 bases map to TRBD2. CDR1 is LGHNA, CDR2 YNFKEQ, per germline. The CDR3 is 17 residues long. J was trimmed by 5 bases and V by 0 bases; bases with no gene match: 5. CDR3 coding DNA: TGTGCCAGCAGCCAAGAGGGGACTAGCGGGAGCCGGGAGACCCAGTACTTC. Its protein is CASSQEGTSGSRETQYF.

The chain has TRBV7-9 and TRBJ2-7; D possibly corresponds to TRBD1 (6 bases). The V gene lost 2 bases and the J gene lost 0 bases, with 17 bases spanning the gap. Germline CDR1 is SEHNR and CDR2 is FQNEAQ (reference sequence). This CDR3 spans 17 amino acids. The CDR3 spells CASSLSSDSASSYEQYF. The CDR3 DNA sequence: TGTGCCAGCAGCTTAAGTTCGGACAGTGCAAGCTCCTACGAGCAGTACTTC.

This clonotype showed up just a few times. The chain couples TRBV25-1 to TRBJ2-5; D remains unclear. The CDR3 runs 13 residues. Trimming pared 8 bases from V and 0 bases from J, leaving 10 bases between. The germline gives CDR1 MGHDK, CDR2 SYGVNS. CDR3: CASPRAYQETQYF. The DNA for the CDR3 is TGTGCCAGCCCCCGAGCGTACCAAGAGACCCAGTACTTC.

V usage is TRBV11-2 and J usage is TRBJ2-7; TRBD1 agrees at 9 bases. Germline CDR1 is SGHAT and CDR2 is FQNNGV. The junction had 6 bases not matched to a gene; V was cut back by 4 bases and J by 5 bases. This CDR3 has 14 amino acids. CDR3 protein: CASSSWTGAHEQYF. CDR3 DNA sequence: TGTGCCAGCAGCTCATGGACAGGGGCCCACGAGCAGTACTTC.

This clonotype has only a few counts. This chain uses TRBV20-1 with TRBJ2-1; the D is unclear. The germline V and J ends were trimmed by 6 bases and 1 base, with 4 bases remaining between them. This CDR3 has 11 residues. CDR1 and CDR2 (germline): DFQATT, SNEGSKA (reference sequence). DNA of the CDR3: TGCAGTGCGCTTTCCTACAATGAGCAGTTCTTC. Translating it yields CSALSYNEQFF.

The genes are TRBV27 and TRBJ1-6; D gene ambiguous. Trimming removed 3 bases at V and 7 bases at J, with 10 bases between. Germline assignment: CDR1 MNHEY and CDR2 SMNVEV (reference sequence). The CDR3 runs to 14 residues. CDR3 nucleotide sequence: TGTGCCAGCAGTTTTACGGGTCTGAATTCACCCCTCCACTTT. This translates into CASSFTGLNSPLHF.

This clonotype was detected only a few times. The chain joins TRBV27 to TRBJ1-1; D is undetermined. V lost 0 bases to trimming and J lost 7 bases, with 9 bases between them. The CDR3 is 13 amino acids. In germline, CDR1 is MNHEY, CDR2 SMNVEV (reference sequence). The CDR3 DNA reads TGTGCCAGCAGTTTATCGTGGGAGGATGAAGCTTTCTTT. It translates to CASSLSWEDEAFF.

J is TRBJ2-2 and V is TRBV27; maybe TRBD1 (6 bases). The CDR3 length is 15 residues. Germline CDR1 and CDR2: MNHEY and SMNVEV (reference sequence). V was clipped by 6 bases and J by 2 bases, with 13 bases between them. The CDR3 DNA is TGTGCCAGCAGAAACTTAGGGGGTAACACCGGGGAGCTGTTTTTT. Protein sequence: CASRNLGGNTGELFF.

This clonotype was picked up a small number of times. DNA for the CDR3: TGCAGTGCTAAAAGCGGGACAGGGAACACCGGGGAGCTGTTTTTT. Its translation is CSAKSGTGNTGELFF. This chain uses TRBV20-1 with TRBJ2-2; a possible D gene is TRBD1 (8 bases). The CDR3 loop spans 15 amino acids. Deletions cut 4 bases from V and 1 base from J, with 13 bases between. In germline, CDR1 is DFQATT, CDR2 SNEGSKA (reference sequence).

This clonotype was observed at least ten times. The J gene is TRBJ2-2, the V gene TRBV12-3 or TRBV12-4; 8 bases line up with TRBD1. The CDR3 runs 14 residues. The junction had 4 bases not matched to a gene; V was cut back by 5 bases and J by 5 bases. CDR3 in amino acids: CASSPDRGTGELFF. CDR3 bases: TGTGCCAGCAGTCCCGACAGGGGTACCGGGGAGCTGTTTTTT.

DNA of the CDR3: TGTGCCAGCAGCTTAGGAGGGACAGGGACTATGAGGGGAAGAGAGACCCAGTACTTC. The encoded protein is CASSLGGTGTMRGRETQYF. This chain links TRBV11-2 with TRBJ2-5, with 9 bases identical to TRBD1. CDR1 is SGHAT and CDR2 is FQNNGV in the germline V gene. This CDR3 is built from 19 residues. Unmatched junction bases numbered 16, after V lost 1 base and J lost 4 bases.

In this sample, this clonotype turned up a few times. V is TRBV5-5 and J is TRBJ1-2, with 9 nucleotides matching TRBD1. Per germline, CDR1 SGHKS and CDR2 YYEKEE (reference sequence). The CDR3 is 13 amino acids. V dropped 3 bases and J dropped 6; count of bases not matched to a gene: 3. The CDR3 DNA sequence: TGTGCCAGCAGCTGGACAGGGGTAAATGGCTACACCTTC. Translating it yields CASSWTGVNGYTF.

The rearrangement joins TRBV5-4 to TRBJ2-7; 7 nucleotides agree with TRBD2. Germline CDR1 and CDR2: SGHNT and YYREEE (reference sequence). The V segment lost 4 bases and the J segment 6 bases; nucleotides outside the gene matches: 7. This CDR3 is built from 13 residues. CDR3 nucleotides: TGTGCCAGCAGCCCTGGGACTATCTGCGAGCAGTACTTC. This translates into CASSPGTICEQYF.

The chain employs TRBV27 and TRBJ1-2, with TRBD1 matching 7 bases. The CDR3 has 15 amino acids. With V trimmed by 5 bases and J by 3 bases, 9 bases remained unmatched. Germline lookup yields CDR1 MNHEY and CDR2 SMNVEV (reference sequence). This CDR3 is CASSLGGRSHYGYTF. CDR3 coding DNA: TGTGCCAGCAGTCTAGGGGGCCGATCCCACTATGGCTACACCTTC.

This clonotype has only a few counts. The chain links TRBV5-1 to TRBJ2-7; possible D gene TRBD2, 6 bases. The CDR3 spans 17 residues. Trimming left V 3 bases short and J 5 bases short, with 24 bases between. Germline loops: CDR1 SGHRS, CDR2 YFSETQ. CDR3: CASSSGVREPLRDEQYF. The CDR3 nucleotides read TGCGCCAGCAGCTCGGGGGTACGGGAGCCCCTGAGGGACGAGCAGTACTTC. Looking up the rest from reference TRBV5-1 and TRBJ2-7 gives the full variable domain: KAGVTQTPRYLIKTRGQQVTLSCSPISGHRSVSWYQQTPGQGLQFLFEYFSETQRNKGNFPGRFSGRQFSNSRSEMNVSTLELGDSALYLCASSSGVREPLRDEQYFGPGTRLTVT.

This clonotype was seen repeatedly, ten times or more. The chain couples TRBV7-3 to TRBJ1-2, with D possibly TRBD1 on 5 matching bases. Germline loops: CDR1 SGHTA, CDR2 FQGTGA. Trimming left V 5 bases short and J 1 base short, with 8 bases between. CDR3 length equals 13 residues. The chain's CDR3 is CASSADSNYGYTF. The CDR3 DNA follows: TGTGCCAGCAGCGCCGACAGTAACTATGGCTACACCTTC.

The rearrangement joins TRBV15 to TRBJ1-1; D remains unclear. This CDR3 comprises 13 residues. V gave up 3 bases and J gave up 4 bases, with 9 bases separating them. Germline values: CDR1 LNHNV, CDR2 YYDKDF (reference sequence). This CDR3 reads CATSRGEGTEAFF. CDR3 in DNA: TGTGCCACCAGCAGGGGAGAGGGCACTGAAGCTTTCTTT.

V is TRBV6-2 or TRBV6-3 and J is TRBJ1-1; D is unresolved. The CDR3 has 14 residues. Between the trimmed V and J ends, which lost 8 bases and 1 base, there was a span of 14 bases. From germline, CDR1 is MNHEY and CDR2 SVGEGT. The DNA for the CDR3 is TGTGCCAGCCTGTTAGGTGGCGGGAACACTGAAGCTTTCTTT. This codes for CASLLGGGNTEAFF.

This chain uses TRBV7-8 with TRBJ2-7; 7 bases align to TRBD1. The J segment lost 5 bases and the V segment lost 6 bases, leaving 22 bases of the junction unmatched. The CDR3 has 18 residues. Per germline, CDR1 SGHVS and CDR2 FQNEAQ. CDR3 nucleotide sequence: TGTGCCAGCAGTCCCATACCCGGGACAGAACTGGACTCGGACGAGCAGTACTTC. Protein sequence: CASSPIPGTELDSDEQYF.

The chain links TRBV5-1 to TRBJ1-2, with 7 bases that match TRBD1. CDR1 is SGHRS, CDR2 YFSETQ, per germline. This CDR3 contains 17 residues. V was pared by 0 bases and J by 8 bases, with 16 bases of the junction left unmatched. The CDR3 loop is CASSLGGQLRGPAGYTF. In nucleotides, the CDR3 is TGCGCCAGCAGCTTGGGCGGACAGCTAAGGGGGCCGGCCGGCTACACCTTC.

The V call is TRBV7-3, the J call TRBJ2-7; TRBD1 matches at 8 bases. Germline values: CDR1 SGHTA, CDR2 FQGTGA. The V gene end was trimmed by 1 base and the J gene end by 3 bases; junction bases not matched to a gene: 5. This CDR3 is built from 15 residues. In DNA, the CDR3 is TGTGCCAGCAGCTTAATGGTAGGACAGGGCTACGAGCAGTACTTC. It translates to CASSLMVGQGYEQYF.

The chain is built from TRBV7-3 and TRBJ1-1; D unclear. From germline, CDR1 is SGHTA and CDR2 FQGTGA. This CDR3 is 13 amino acids long. The V end lost 3 bases, the J end lost 1 base, and 6 bases lay between the germline ends. The CDR3 coding sequence is TGTGCCAGCAGCTTTTATCCGAACACTGAAGCTTTCTTT. This encodes CASSFYPNTEAFF. The full variable domain, completed using reference TRBV7-3 and TRBJ1-1, is GAGVSQTPSNKVTEKGKYVELRCDPISGHTALYWYRQSLGQGPEFLIYFQGTGAADDSGLPNDRFFAVRPEGSVSTLKIQRTERGDSAVYLCASSFYPNTEAFFGQGTRLTVV.